The next 16 T cell receptor beta chains were all read from a single sample in a study of T cell responses to AZD1222 COVID-19 vaccine. Clones were read by immunoSEQ multiplex PCR, and TCRdb kept only the in-frame ones, dropping some. The sample carries more than 100,000 clones, 93% recorded once. The specimen was peripheral blood, collected on day 0 of AZD1222 vaccination. These receptors were obtained from an adult in good health.

The CDR3 nucleotides are TGCGCCAGCAGCTTCGACAGGGGGGGTGAAAAACTGTTTTTT. Its translation: CASSFDRGGEKLFF. V is TRBV5-1 and J is TRBJ1-4; TRBD1 aligns across 9 bases. J was trimmed by 7 bases and V by 2 bases; bases with no gene match: 3. Looked up from germline, CDR1 is SGHRS and CDR2 is YFSETQ. The CDR3 runs to 14 residues.

This rearrangement joins TRBV6-5 to TRBJ1-3; 7 bases align to TRBD1. This CDR3 spans 15 amino acids. V shed 6 bases and J 2 bases; nucleotides not matched to a gene: 7. The V gene's germline CDR1 is MNHEY and CDR2 SVGAGI. In DNA, the CDR3 is TGTGCCAGCAGCACCTTCGACAGGGCTGGAAACACCATATATTTT. It is translated as CASSTFDRAGNTIYF.

CDR3: CASQTDGGVSGYTF. DNA of the CDR3: TGTGCCAGTCAAACAGACGGGGGTGTAAGTGGCTACACCTTC. The rearrangement joins TRBV19 to TRBJ1-2, with a possible D match to TRBD1 (5 bases). CDR1 and CDR2 (germline): LNHDA, SQIVND (reference sequence). V lost 8 bases and J lost 7, with 20 bases in between. The CDR3 covers 14 residues. Looking up the rest from reference TRBV19 and TRBJ1-2 gives the full variable domain: DGGITQSPKYLFRKEGQNVTLSCEQNLNHDAMYWYRQDPGQGLRLIYYSQIVNDFQKGDIAEGYSVSREKKESFPLTVTSAQKNPTAFYLCASQTDGGVSGYTFGSGTRLTVV.

The V and J genes are TRBV9 and TRBJ2-3, with TRBD2 matching over 7 bases. CDR3 length: 14 amino acids. Looked up from germline, CDR1 is SGDLS and CDR2 is YYNGEE. V lost 0 bases, J lost 6 bases, and 4 bases stayed unmatched. The CDR3: CASSVGEGRDTQYF. In DNA form, the CDR3 reads TGTGCCAGCAGCGTAGGGGAGGGACGGGATACGCAGTATTTT.

The chain has TRBV4-1 and TRBJ2-6, with D unclear. Germline V gene data show CDR1 as MGHRA and CDR2 as YSYEKL. The ends were cut back, 2 bases at V and 2 bases at J, with 10 bases in the middle. CDR3 length: 16 residues. The CDR3, as DNA: TGCGCCAGCAGCCAAATGGTAACGGCTGGGGCCAACGTCCTGACTTTC. This sequence encodes CASSQMVTAGANVLTF.

The chain is built from TRBV13 and TRBJ1-1; a weak D match, TRBD1 (6 bases). The CDR3 is 18 residues long. CDR1 PRHDT and CDR2 FYEKMQ come from the germline V gene (reference sequence). Trimming removed 3 bases from V and 4 bases from J, with 24 bases in between. The CDR3 loop is CASSLYWAQTQGITEAFF. In DNA form, the CDR3 reads TGTGCCAGCAGCTTGTATTGGGCCCAAACACAGGGTATCACTGAAGCTTTCTTT.

J is TRBJ1-4 and V is TRBV5-4; 8 bases are a match to TRBD1. The J segment lost 8 bases and the V segment lost 1 base, leaving 7 bases of the junction unmatched. The length of the CDR3 is 15 residues. Germline V CDR1 and CDR2: SGHNT, YYREEE (reference sequence). As DNA, the CDR3 is TGTGCCAGCAGCTTGTTGTCAGGGGGCAAAGAAAAACTGTTTTTT. The encoded protein is CASSLLSGGKEKLFF.

Of note for this clone: Other DNA sequences in this specimen translate into the identical CDR3. The chain couples TRBV20-1 to TRBJ2-1; 7 nucleotides align to TRBD2. Per the germline V gene, CDR1 is DFQATT and CDR2 is SNEGSKA (reference sequence). After removal of 2 bases from V and 8 bases from J, the junction contained 0 bases not matched to a gene. The CDR3 totals 11 residues. For the CDR3, the DNA is TGCAGTGCTAGACTAGCGGATGAGCAGTTCTTC. It codes for CSARLADEQFF.

The chain has TRBV28 and TRBJ2-7, with 8 bases fitting TRBD1. CDR1 and CDR2 from the germline V gene are MDHEN and SYDVKM. The CDR3 is made up of 15 amino acids. The V and J ends lost 6 bases and 0 bases, in that order; junction bases with no gene match: 7. The CDR3: CASRYGQGPSYEQYF. CDR3 DNA: TGTGCCAGCAGGTACGGACAGGGACCCTCCTACGAGCAGTACTTC.

This chain links TRBV5-6 with TRBJ1-3; D remains ambiguous. The ends were cut back, 2 bases at V and 0 bases at J, with 15 bases in the middle. The CDR3 runs 17 residues. From germline, CDR1 is SGHDT and CDR2 YYEEEE. This CDR3 reads CASSFESFWPSGNTIYF. The DNA for the CDR3 is TGTGCCAGCAGCTTTGAGAGTTTCTGGCCCTCTGGAAACACCATATATTTT.

The CDR3 loop reads CASSPGTSEAFF. In DNA, the CDR3 is TGTGCCAGCTCACCTGGGACATCTGAAGCTTTCTTT. The J gene is TRBJ1-1, the V gene TRBV18; a possible D gene is TRBD1 (6 bases). V shed 3 bases and J shed 6 bases, with 8 bases lying between them. The germline CDR1 and CDR2 sequences are KGHSH and LQKENI. This CDR3 is 12 amino acids long.

This chain links TRBV20-1 with TRBJ2-7; D might be TRBD1 or TRBD2, each matching 5 bases. Germline values: CDR1 DFQATT, CDR2 SNEGSKA (reference sequence). The CDR3 is 13 amino acids. Trimming took off 3 bases at V and 1 base at J, with 10 bases between the two ends. CDR3 in amino acids: CSASGTDSYEQYF. CDR3 coding DNA: TGCAGTGCTAGTGGGACGGATTCCTACGAGCAGTACTTC.

The CDR3 DNA is TGTGCCAGTAGTCTAGGGGGCAGGGACACCGGGGAGCTGTTTTTT. It is translated as CASSLGGRDTGELFF. The chain combines TRBV19 with TRBJ2-2; 7 positions agree with TRBD1. Germline V gene data show CDR1 as LNHDA and CDR2 as SQIVND (reference sequence). The length of the CDR3 is 15 residues. V shed 5 bases, J shed 3 bases, and the junction held 6 bases outside the gene matches. The full variable domain, with the rest looked up from reference TRBV19 and TRBJ2-2, is DGGITQSPKYLFRKEGQNVTLSCEQNLNHDAMYWYRQDPGQGLRLIYYSQIVNDFQKGDIAEGYSVSREKKESFPLTVTSAQKNPTAFYLCASSLGGRDTGELFFGEGSRLTVL.

The chain uses TRBV6-5 and TRBJ2-6; D not resolved. Trimming removed 2 bases from V and 2 bases from J, with 7 bases in between. This CDR3 is built from 15 residues. The germline V gene encodes CDR1 MNHEY and CDR2 SVGAGI. The CDR3 loop reads CASSYGSPGANVLTF. The CDR3 DNA reads as TGTGCCAGCAGTTACGGGTCTCCTGGGGCCAACGTCCTGACTTTC.

This chain links TRBV11-2 with TRBJ1-2; TRBD1 might be the D (6 bases). The CDR3 contains 15 residues. Trimming cost V 1 base and J 0 bases, with 9 bases left between them. Per germline, CDR1 SGHAT and CDR2 FQNNGV. The CDR3: CASSLGGGPNYGYTF. The DNA of the CDR3 is TGTGCCAGCAGCTTAGGAGGGGGGCCTAACTATGGCTACACCTTC.

The chain links TRBV14 to TRBJ2-7; D not certain. The ends were cut back, 4 bases at V and 3 bases at J, with 13 bases in the middle. Germline CDR1 is SGHDN and CDR2 is FVKESK. CDR3 size: 14 residues. The CDR3: CASSPIGNFYEQYF. The CDR3 bases are TGTGCCAGCAGCCCAATAGGTAATTTCTACGAGCAGTACTTC.